This TCR beta chain was obtained from a study of graft-versus-host responses after intestinal transplantation. Study context: Multivisceral, liver-intestinal, or isolated intestinal grafts were transplanted into recipients. Following induction with anti-thymocyte globulin, all recipients were given tacrolimus and steroids for three to four years. Whole-study results and caveats: Within allografts, high graft-versus-host to host-versus-graft clonal ratios were seen among patients with graft-donor T cell macrochimerism.

The table came from immunoSEQ multiplex PCR; TCRdb's copy has only in-frame clones and leaves some out. The data contain approximately 94,000 clones, roughly 87% of them seen just once; the ten biggest clones take up 0.95%. As for this clone: Its cognate antigen is unknown.

The material was unstimulated CD4+ T cells sorted from spleen or lymph node cells, obtained before transplant. The clonotype was recovered from a human donor who was the organ donor for an intestinal transplant.

CDR3 nucleotide sequence: TGTGCCAGCAGTGAAGTAATAGGGACTGGGGCCAACGTCCTGACTTTC. This codes for CASSEVIGTGANVLTF. V usage is TRBV6-1 and J usage is TRBJ2-6; D gene uncertain. Germline V gene data show CDR1 as MNHNS and CDR2 as SASEGT. V shed 1 base and J shed 2 bases, with 9 bases lying between them. The CDR3 runs 16 residues.